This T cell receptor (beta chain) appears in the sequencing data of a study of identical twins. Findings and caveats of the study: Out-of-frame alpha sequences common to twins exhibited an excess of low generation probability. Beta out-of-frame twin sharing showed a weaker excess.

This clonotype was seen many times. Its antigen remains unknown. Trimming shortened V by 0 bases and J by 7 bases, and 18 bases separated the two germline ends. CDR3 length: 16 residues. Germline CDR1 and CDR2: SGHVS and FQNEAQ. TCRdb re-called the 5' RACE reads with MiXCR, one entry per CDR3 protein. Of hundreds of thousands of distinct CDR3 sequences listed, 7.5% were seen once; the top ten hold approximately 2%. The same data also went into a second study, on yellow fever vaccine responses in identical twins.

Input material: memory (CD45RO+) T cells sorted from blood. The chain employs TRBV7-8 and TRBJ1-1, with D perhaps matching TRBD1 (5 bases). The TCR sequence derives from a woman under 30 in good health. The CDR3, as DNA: TGTGCCAGCAGCTTAGCGGGCGATTTGGGGGACCATGAAGCTTTCTTT. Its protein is CASSLAGDLGDHEAFF.